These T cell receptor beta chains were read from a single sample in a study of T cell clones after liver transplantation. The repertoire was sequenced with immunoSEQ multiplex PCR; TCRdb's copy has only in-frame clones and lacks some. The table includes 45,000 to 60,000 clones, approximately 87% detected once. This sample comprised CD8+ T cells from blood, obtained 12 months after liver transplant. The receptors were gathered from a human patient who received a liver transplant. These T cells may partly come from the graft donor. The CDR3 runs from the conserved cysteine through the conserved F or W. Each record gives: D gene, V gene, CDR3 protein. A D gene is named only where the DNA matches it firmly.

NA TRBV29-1 CSVEGGPRGRSGGYTF
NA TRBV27 CASSLGPVTEAFF
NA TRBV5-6 CASSLRGRGQETQYF
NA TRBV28 CASRGEIGYEQYF
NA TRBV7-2 CASSELRTSSTEAFF
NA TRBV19 CATRTDTQYF
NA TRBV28 CASSSPIESETEAFF
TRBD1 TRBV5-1 CASTPPGQGALEQFF
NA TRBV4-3 CASSQGAWGVNEQFF
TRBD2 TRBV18 CASSPPGGEQYF
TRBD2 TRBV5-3 CARSPSGRIYEQYF
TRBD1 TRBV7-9 CASSPPTGGLNEKLFF
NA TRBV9 CASSVEVRPNTGELFF
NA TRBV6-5 CASSYREGEANEKLFF
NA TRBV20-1 CSASKGQPQHF
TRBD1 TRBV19 CAAGQVEGYTF
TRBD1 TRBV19 CASLPRTGDYGYTF
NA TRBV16 CASSQTRDGDYGYTF
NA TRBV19 CASMGASLGTEAFF
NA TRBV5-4 CASSRDTSYEQYF
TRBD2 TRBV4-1 CASSQVQAGALEQYF
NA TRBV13 CASSLQGGQETQYF
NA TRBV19 CASRGWGDGNQPQHF
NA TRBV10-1 CASSLDEPSTDTQYF
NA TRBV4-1 CASGHYEQYF
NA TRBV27 CASTGTYSYEQYF
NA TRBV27 CASSFNPEYEQFF
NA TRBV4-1 CASSQDDIMNTEAFF
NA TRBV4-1 CASSRIGTRQDEQFF
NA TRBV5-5 CASSFLFVSDTEAFF
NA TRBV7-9 CASSPAGTQPQHF
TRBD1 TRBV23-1 CASSQSLGQVDKDEQFF
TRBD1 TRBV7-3 CASSLLGGTYEQYF
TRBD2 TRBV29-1 CSVLRTSGRAGYTGELFF
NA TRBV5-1 CASSPPEDTQYF
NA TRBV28 CASSRQHSYEQYF
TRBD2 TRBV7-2 CASRPSGRAEGTDTQYF
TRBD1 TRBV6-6 CASSLPGTGYNEQFF
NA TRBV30 CAWNMVARNYEQYF
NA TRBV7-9 CASSLKRIEGGYTF
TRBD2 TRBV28 CASSLQLAGLPRPGELFF
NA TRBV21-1 CASSKVGHLTYNEQFF
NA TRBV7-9 CASRGSRDYGYTF
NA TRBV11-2 CASSKTSEGTTDTQYF
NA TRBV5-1 CASSSLLDTDTQYF
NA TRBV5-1 CASSSTGIVDGYTF